This note documents a single TCR beta chain sequence. The antigen is not known. These data originate in a study of blood T cells in healthy people across ages. CDR3 length: 14 residues. In germline, CDR1 is LGHNA, CDR2 YNFKEQ. Trimming stripped 0 bases from V and 7 bases from J, with 9 bases between. Combining a sample-barcoded 5' primer with a J-beta primer mix, a second PCR ran for about 6 to 12 cycles. Each TCR beta cDNA got a 12-nucleotide random molecular identifier. TCRdb recomputed calls from the 5' RACE reads with MiXCR, one row per CDR3 protein. The sample includes some 320,000 distinct CDR3 sequences, around 27% of them seen just once. General study points: Fewer expanded clones and more diversity marked long-lived versus aged donors. The recorded TCR beta diversity per million T cells decreased in a roughly linear manner with age. Diversity estimated from one million T cells was considered an underestimate.

The TCR originated in a woman aged 70-85 years in good health. This chain links TRBV4-2 with TRBJ1-4; unclear D gene. Sequenced material: blood. The CDR3 DNA reads TGTGCCAGCAGCCAAGATCTTGTGTCTGAAAAACTGTTTTTT. Protein sequence: CASSQDLVSEKLFF.